One sample yielded the 31 T cell receptor beta chains listed below, sequenced in a study of vaccination effects on CD4 cells after COVID-19. After expansion with viral peptide pools in the ViraFEST assay, antigen-specific CD4+ T cells were sequenced. Cells that had been cultured for roughly eleven days were the source of isolated CD4+ T cells. As their vaccination, participants received two doses of either BNT162b2 or mRNA-1273. Profiled with immunoSEQ multiplex PCR; TCRdb holds only in-frame clones, not every one. Among around 32,000 clones listed, roughly two thirds were seen once. These receptors have no known antigen. The sample here was CD4+ T cells from PBMCs cultured with HCoV-229E spike peptides, taken after COVID-19 vaccination. The source of these receptors is a human donor who received a COVID-19 vaccine.

The chain uses TRBV21-1 and TRBJ1-6. TRBV21-1 is termed a pseudogene. The CDR3 has 18 residues. The CDR3 DNA sequence: TGTGCCAGCAGCGCCCGTTGGGATGAACCATACTTTAATTCACCCCTCCACTTT. Translated: CASSARWDEPYFNSPLHF.

This clone was observed a handful of times. The chain employs TRBV7-8 and TRBJ2-1; a possible D gene is TRBD1 (5 bases). Looked up from germline, CDR1 is SGHVS and CDR2 is FQNEAQ. There are 14 residues in the CDR3. V gave up 4 bases and J gave up 8 bases, with 15 bases separating them. In DNA, the CDR3 is TGTGCCAGCAGCTGGACGCGTCAGGGCGATGAGCAGTTCTTC. Translating gives CASSWTRQGDEQFF.

This sequence joins TRBV5-1 and TRBJ2-1; maybe TRBD2 (5 bases). Germline values: CDR1 SGHRS, CDR2 YFSETQ. V lost 3 bases, J lost 4 bases, and 17 bases lay in between. This CDR3 region has 16 residues. The chain's CDR3 is CASSYQGSGVYNEQFF. The DNA for the CDR3 is TGCGCCAGCAGCTACCAAGGGAGTGGGGTTTACAATGAGCAGTTCTTC.

The chain couples TRBV2 to TRBJ2-5; no clear D gene. V lost 7 bases, J lost 6 bases, and 6 bases lay in between. This CDR3 spans 10 amino acids. Germline loops: CDR1 SNHLY, CDR2 FYNNEI. The chain's CDR3 is CASTYQTQYF. In DNA, the CDR3 is TGTGCCAGCACCTACCAGACCCAGTACTTC.

This rearrangement joins TRBV5-4 to TRBJ2-5; D not resolved. Germline V gene lookup returns CDR1 SGHNT and CDR2 YYREEE (reference sequence). V was cut by 3 bases and J by 5 bases, with 11 bases left in between. CDR3 length: 13 residues. The DNA of the CDR3 is TGTGCCAGCAGCTCAAGGGATAAGGAGACCCAGTACTTC. This encodes CASSSRDKETQYF.

This chain connects TRBV7-9 to TRBJ2-7, with 7 positions matching TRBD1. V lost 5 bases, J lost 3 bases, and 10 bases stayed unmatched. The CDR3 contains 15 residues. Germline-derived CDR1 and CDR2 are SEHNR and FQNEAQ (reference sequence). The CDR3 DNA sequence: TGTGCCAGCAGCCCCAGACAGGGTAAGGGCTACGAGCAGTACTTC. It encodes CASSPRQGKGYEQYF.

The V call is TRBV5-1, the J call TRBJ2-3; TRBD2 matches at 8 bases. The germline CDR1 and CDR2 sequences are SGHRS and YFSETQ. This CDR3 region has 16 residues. Trimming cost V 1 base and J 0 bases; bases outside gene matches: 4. The DNA of the CDR3 is TGCGCCAGCAGCTTGAGGGCTAGCGGGAGCACAGATACGCAGTATTTT. Translating gives CASSLRASGSTDTQYF.

This clone was found a few times. The V and J genes are TRBV19 and TRBJ2-7; 8 bases line up with TRBD1. V shed 3 bases and J 4 bases; nucleotides not matched to a gene: 2. This CDR3 has 13 amino acids. CDR1 LNHDA and CDR2 SQIVND come from the germline V gene (reference sequence). CDR3 nucleotides: TGTGCCAGTAGTATCGACAGGGGTTACGAGCAGTACTTC. Residues: CASSIDRGYEQYF.

This clone was observed a handful of times. The V call is TRBV27, the J call TRBJ2-7; D is undetermined. This CDR3 has 13 residues. CDR1 and CDR2 (germline): MNHEY, SMNVEV (reference sequence). V lost 3 bases and J 5 bases, leaving 11 bases between the germline ends. The CDR3 region is CASSFLGADEQYF. CDR3 nucleotides: TGTGCCAGCAGTTTCCTGGGTGCCGACGAGCAGTACTTC.

This clone was counted a few times. The genes are TRBV5-6 and TRBJ1-3; D might be TRBD1 (6 bases). CDR1 is SGHDT, CDR2 YYEEEE, per germline. CDR3 length: 14 residues. V lost 5 bases and J 1 base, leaving 10 bases between the germline ends. This CDR3 reads CASSRQGSGNTIYF. The CDR3, as DNA: TGTGCCAGCAGTCGCCAGGGGTCTGGAAACACCATATATTTT.

The chain recombines TRBV7-9 with TRBJ2-1, with 10 bases fitting TRBD2. The J segment lost 3 bases and the V segment lost 4 bases, leaving 6 bases of the junction unmatched. The germline V gene encodes CDR1 SEHNR and CDR2 FQNEAQ (reference sequence). This CDR3 spans 16 amino acids. The CDR3 sequence: CASSSGGTSVYNEQFF. CDR3 nucleotides: TGTGCCAGCAGCTCCGGTGGGACTAGCGTCTACAATGAGCAGTTCTTC.

The rearrangement links TRBV5-4 to TRBJ1-2; 8 bases map to TRBD1. Germline CDR1 is SGHNT and CDR2 is YYREEE (reference sequence). The CDR3 extends over 14 amino acids. Trimming at V came to 4 bases and at J to 4 bases, leaving 6 bases not matched to a gene. The CDR3 is CASSLKGTGYGYTF. CDR3 DNA: TGTGCCAGCAGCCTGAAGGGGACAGGCTATGGCTACACCTTC.

This clone was found a few times. This chain uses TRBV3-1 (or the pseudogene TRBV3-2) with TRBJ2-7; 9 bases line up with TRBD1. V shed 1 base, J shed 7 bases, and the junction held 5 bases outside the gene matches. The CDR3 consists of 14 residues. Germline V gene sequence: CDR1 LGHDT, CDR2 YNNKEL (reference sequence). For the CDR3, the DNA is TGTGCCAGCAGCCAAGGTACAGGGGGCAATGAGCAGTACTTC. This translates into CASSQGTGGNEQYF.

Only a few counts were recorded for this clone. The rearrangement links TRBV7-9 to TRBJ1-6; D is ambiguous. The CDR3 is made up of 15 amino acids. Germline CDR1 reads SEHNR; CDR2 reads FQNEAQ (reference sequence). The V gene lost 1 base and the J gene lost 7 bases, with 11 bases spanning the gap. The CDR3 DNA reads TGTGCCAGCAGCTTAGAGGGTAATGGCAATTCACCCCTCCACTTT. This sequence encodes CASSLEGNGNSPLHF.

The chain uses TRBV3-1 (or the pseudogene TRBV3-2) and TRBJ1-2, with D perhaps matching TRBD1 (5 bases). This CDR3 comprises 15 residues. Germline CDR1 is LGHDT and CDR2 is YNNKEL (reference sequence). Trimming stripped 0 bases from V and 8 bases from J, with 16 bases between. The CDR3 sequence is CASSQDGGVPGGYTF. The CDR3 nucleotides read TGTGCCAGCAGCCAAGATGGAGGGGTACCGGGGGGCTACACCTTC.

V is TRBV5-1 and J is TRBJ1-4; unclear D gene. The CDR3 totals 16 residues. Trimming removed 5 bases at V and 7 bases at J, with 21 bases between. Germline V lookup: CDR1 SGHRS, CDR2 YFSETQ. The chain's CDR3 is CASSMTGGVRSEKLFF. The CDR3 DNA is TGCGCCAGCAGTATGACGGGCGGGGTCCGGAGTGAAAAACTGTTTTTT.

The chain carries TRBV7-2 and TRBJ2-7, with unresolved D. Trimming took 4 bases from V and 1 from J, leaving 14 bases between them. CDR1 is SGHTA and CDR2 is FQGNSA in the germline V gene. The CDR3 is 15 amino acids. The CDR3 sequence: CASSSQSVRSYEQYF. The DNA for the CDR3 is TGTGCCAGCAGCTCCCAGTCCGTGCGATCCTACGAGCAGTACTTC.

This rearrangement joins TRBV3-1 (or the pseudogene TRBV3-2) to TRBJ2-1; 11 bases align to TRBD2. Germline-derived CDR1 and CDR2 are LGHDT and YNNKEL (reference sequence). This CDR3 region has 17 residues. J was trimmed by 10 bases and V by 2 bases; bases with no gene match: 13. CDR3 in amino acids: CASSQLSGLAGGGEQFF. CDR3 nucleotides: TGTGCCAGCAGCCAACTATCTGGGCTAGCGGGAGGAGGGGAGCAGTTCTTC.

The J gene is TRBJ1-1, the V gene TRBV11-2, with D perhaps TRBD1 (6 bases). Trimming removed 6 bases from V and 3 bases from J, with 11 bases in between. In germline, CDR1 is SGHAT, CDR2 FQNNGV. The CDR3 has 13 amino acids. CDR3 protein: CASSIQGDTEAFF. CDR3 nucleotide sequence: TGTGCCAGCAGTATACAGGGAGACACTGAAGCTTTCTTT.

This clone was counted a few times. The rearrangement links TRBV9 to TRBJ2-5; TRBD1 might be the D (5 bases). The CDR3 has 14 residues. V was trimmed by 0 bases and J by 2 bases, leaving 8 bases between them. Looked up from germline, CDR1 is SGDLS and CDR2 is YYNGEE. This CDR3 is CASSVVPGQETQYF. The CDR3 coding sequence is TGTGCCAGCAGCGTAGTTCCAGGGCAAGAGACCCAGTACTTC.

The chain carries TRBV11-3 and TRBJ2-6, with D unclear. Germline CDR1 SGHNT, CDR2 YENEEA. This CDR3 spans 13 amino acids. V was pared by 5 bases and J by 2 bases, with 4 bases between. Here the CDR3 reads CASSTPGANVLTF. The CDR3 DNA reads as TGTGCCAGCAGCACCCCTGGGGCCAACGTCCTGACTTTC.

In this sample, this clone turned up a few times. V gene TRBV24-1 combines with J gene TRBJ2-2; 9 nucleotides match TRBD2. With 4 bases clipped from V and 2 bases from J, the junction kept 4 bases outside the gene matches. The germline gives CDR1 KGHDR, CDR2 SFDVKD. The CDR3 is made up of 16 amino acids. This chain's CDR3 is CATSEPGLANTGELFF. CDR3 nucleotide sequence: TGTGCCACCAGTGAGCCGGGACTAGCAAACACCGGGGAGCTGTTTTTT.

This chain uses TRBV2 with TRBJ2-1, with 8 bases fitting TRBD2. This CDR3 region has 15 residues. After removal of 6 bases from V and 7 bases from J, the junction contained 11 bases not matched to a gene. Looked up from germline, CDR1 is SNHLY and CDR2 is FYNNEI. The CDR3, as DNA: TGTGCCAGCAGGGCCTTCGGGGGGGCTGGTAATGAGCAGTTCTTC. Translation: CASRAFGGAGNEQFF.

The chain recombines TRBV2 with TRBJ2-3; 13 bases match TRBD2. Germline-derived CDR1 and CDR2 are SNHLY and FYNNEI. V lost 6 bases and J lost 4; bases outside the gene matches: 7. The CDR3 spans 16 residues. The CDR3 sequence is CASSRTSGSGADTQYF. In nucleotides, the CDR3 is TGTGCCAGCAGCCGGACTAGCGGGAGTGGCGCAGATACGCAGTATTTT.

V and J are TRBV11-2 and TRBJ1-5, with no clear D. V lost 0 bases and J lost 0, with 0 bases in between. CDR3 length equals 13 residues. Per germline, CDR1 SGHAT and CDR2 FQNNGV. Here the CDR3 DNA reads TGTGCCAGCAGCTTAGATAGCAATCAGCCCCAGCATTTT. This codes for CASSLDSNQPQHF.

This chain links TRBV10-1 with TRBJ2-5; no firm D call. The V gene's germline CDR1 is WNHNN and CDR2 SYGVQD (reference sequence). V gave up 4 bases and J gave up 3 bases, with 9 bases separating them. The CDR3 consists of 13 residues. The CDR3 DNA reads TGCGCCAGCAGTGGTCTGGGGAAAGAGACCCAGTACTTC. This sequence encodes CASSGLGKETQYF.

This sequence joins TRBV5-6 and TRBJ1-5; no clear D gene. Trimming pared 2 bases from V and 5 bases from J, leaving 8 bases between. This CDR3 is built from 13 residues. Germline CDR1 SGHDT, CDR2 YYEEEE. The CDR3 is CASSLSRDQPQHF. For the CDR3, the DNA is TGTGCCAGCAGCTTATCGAGGGATCAGCCCCAGCATTTT. Based on the CDR3 plus reference TRBV5-6 and TRBJ1-5, the full variable domain is DAGVTQSPTHLIKTRGQQVTLRCSPKSGHDTVSWYQQALGQGPQFIFQYYEEEERQRGNFPDRFSGHQFPNYSSELNVNALLLGDSALYLCASSLSRDQPQHFGDGTRLSIL.

This clone was counted a few times. V and J are TRBV20-1 and TRBJ2-7, with a tentative D call TRBD1 (5 bases). V was trimmed by 3 bases and J by 2 bases, leaving 20 bases between them. This CDR3 is built from 16 residues. Germline-derived CDR1 and CDR2 are DFQATT and SNEGSKA (reference sequence). CDR3 coding DNA: TGCAGTGCTAGTGGGCAGGGCCACGCTGGGGCCTACGAGCAGTACTTC. This gives the protein CSASGQGHAGAYEQYF.

V and J are TRBV18 and TRBJ2-5; 11 bases fit TRBD2. Trimming took 3 bases from V and 5 from J; bases not matched to a gene: 11. This CDR3 region has 17 residues. Germline V gene sequence: CDR1 KGHSH, CDR2 LQKENI. CDR3 nucleotide sequence: TGTGCCAGCTCACCGGGGACTAGCGGAGCTCTCCGGGAGACCCAGTACTTC. It encodes CASSPGTSGALRETQYF.

CDR3 loop: CASSITGSNQPQHF. The DNA of the CDR3 is TGTGCCAGTAGTATAACAGGGTCCAATCAGCCCCAGCATTTT. The chain couples TRBV19 to TRBJ1-5, with D possibly TRBD1 on 6 matching bases. CDR1 is LNHDA, CDR2 SQIVND, per germline (reference sequence). The CDR3 is made up of 14 amino acids. V lost 2 bases to trimming and J lost 3 bases, with 8 bases between them.

This clone appeared a few times. The CDR3 is CASSKQGFYNEQFF. The CDR3 DNA sequence: TGTGCCAGTAGTAAACAAGGGTTCTACAATGAGCAGTTCTTC. J is TRBJ2-1 and V is TRBV19; D is undetermined. This CDR3 region has 14 residues. Germline V gene data show CDR1 as LNHDA and CDR2 as SQIVND (reference sequence). The V gene lost 4 bases and the J gene lost 3 bases, with 10 bases spanning the gap.